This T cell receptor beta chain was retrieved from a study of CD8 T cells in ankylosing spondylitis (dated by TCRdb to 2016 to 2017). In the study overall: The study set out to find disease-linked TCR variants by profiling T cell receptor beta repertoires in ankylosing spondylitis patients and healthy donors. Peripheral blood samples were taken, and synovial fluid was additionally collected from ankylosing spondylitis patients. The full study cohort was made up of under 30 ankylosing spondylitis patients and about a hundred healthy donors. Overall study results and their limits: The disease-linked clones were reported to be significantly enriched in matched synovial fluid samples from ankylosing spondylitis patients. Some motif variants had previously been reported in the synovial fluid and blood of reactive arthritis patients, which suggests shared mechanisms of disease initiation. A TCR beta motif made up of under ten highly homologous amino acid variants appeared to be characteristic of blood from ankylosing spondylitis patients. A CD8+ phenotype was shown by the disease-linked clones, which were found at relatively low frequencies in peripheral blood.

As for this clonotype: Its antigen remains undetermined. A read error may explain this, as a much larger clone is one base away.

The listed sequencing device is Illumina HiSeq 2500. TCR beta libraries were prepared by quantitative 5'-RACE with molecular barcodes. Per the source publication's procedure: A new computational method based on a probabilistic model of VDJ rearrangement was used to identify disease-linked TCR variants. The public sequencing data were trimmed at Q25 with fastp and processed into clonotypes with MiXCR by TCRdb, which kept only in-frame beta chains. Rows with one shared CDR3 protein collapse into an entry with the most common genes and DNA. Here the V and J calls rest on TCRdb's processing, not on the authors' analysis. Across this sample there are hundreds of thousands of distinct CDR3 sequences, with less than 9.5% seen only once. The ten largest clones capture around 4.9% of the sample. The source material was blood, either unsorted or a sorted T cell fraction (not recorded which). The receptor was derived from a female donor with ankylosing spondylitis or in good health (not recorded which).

The DNA is TGTGCCAGCAGCCGTCAGGGCCCCGGTTCTGGGGCCAACATCCTGACTTTC. The encoded protein is CASSRQGPGSGANILTF. The V gene is TRBV14 and the J gene is TRBJ2-6, and perhaps TRBD1 as D gene, on 5 matching bases. CDR1 SGHDN and CDR2 FVKESK are derived from the germline V gene. From its cysteine to its phenylalanine, the CDR3 spans 17 amino acids. Of all the DNA, just the CDR3 is kept, 51 bases in frame from base 1.